The 22 T cell receptor beta chains below all came from one sample that was sequenced in a study of T cell responses to AZD1222 COVID-19 vaccine. Data came from immunoSEQ multiplex PCR; TCRdb stores just in-frame clones and leaves some out. The sample carries 90,000 to 150,000 clones, approximately 83% recorded once. Sequencing used peripheral blood, obtained on day 0 of AZD1222 vaccination. These receptors all stem from an adult in good health.

The gene calls are TRBV9 and TRBJ2-1, with a possible D match to TRBD1 (5 bases). The CDR3 contains 15 residues. Deletions cut 4 bases from V and 8 bases from J, with 19 bases between. Looked up from germline, CDR1 is SGDLS and CDR2 is YYNGEE. The CDR3: CASSNVPLGRDEQFF. The CDR3 DNA reads TGTGCCAGCAGCAACGTACCGTTGGGGCGCGATGAGCAGTTCTTC.

V is TRBV6-5 and J is TRBJ2-2; no reliable D call. The V gene's germline CDR1 is MNHEY and CDR2 SVGAGI. The CDR3 runs to 14 residues. Trimming removed 6 bases at V and 4 bases at J, with 12 bases between. CDR3 DNA sequence: TGTGCCAGCAGCCTCCTCCGGTCCACCGGGGAGCTGTTTTTT. Protein sequence: CASSLLRSTGELFF.

The chain couples TRBV6-2 or TRBV6-3 to TRBJ1-1; TRBD1 matches at 8 bases. In germline, CDR1 is MNHEY, CDR2 SVGEGT. V trimming: 2 bases; J trimming: 7 bases; junction bases outside the gene matches: 3. The CDR3 contains 13 residues. CDR3 residues: CASSYGTGGEAFF. The CDR3 DNA is TGTGCCAGCAGTTACGGGACAGGAGGTGAAGCTTTCTTT.

The chain couples TRBV7-9 to TRBJ2-2; 8 bases match TRBD1. The ends lost 3 bases at V and 5 bases at J; junction bases unmatched: 5. The germline gives CDR1 SEHNR, CDR2 FQNEAQ (reference sequence). CDR3 length equals 15 residues. CDR3 nucleotide sequence: TGTGCCAGCAGCTTCGGACAGGGCAGGACCGGGGAGCTGTTTTTT. It codes for CASSFGQGRTGELFF.

In this sample, this clone turned up a few times. The J gene is TRBJ1-4, the V gene TRBV29-1; perhaps TRBD1 as D (6 bases). This CDR3 comprises 12 residues. Trimming stripped 6 bases from V and 7 bases from J, with 12 bases between. Germline V gives CDR1 SQVTM, CDR2 ANQGSEA. In nucleotides, the CDR3 is TGCAGCGTCCGGGACAACGGTGAAAAACTGTTTTTT. This sequence encodes CSVRDNGEKLFF.

The chain combines TRBV7-2 with TRBJ1-4, with TRBD1 matching 8 bases. Germline V CDR1 and CDR2: SGHTA, FQGNSA. The CDR3 spans 17 residues. V gave up 1 base and J gave up 4 bases; unmatched junction bases: 8. The CDR3 reads CASSLGMGTGFNEKLFF. The CDR3 nucleotides read TGTGCCAGCAGCTTAGGAATGGGGACAGGTTTTAATGAAAAACTGTTTTTT. Combining the CDR3 with reference TRBV7-2 and TRBJ1-4 gives the whole variable domain GAGVSQSPSNKVTEKGKDVELRCDPISGHTALYWYRQSLGQGLEFLIYFQGNSAPDKSGLPSDRFSAERTGGSVSTLTIQRTQQEDSAVYLCASSLGMGTGFNEKLFFGSGTQLSVL.

V gene TRBV5-4 combines with J gene TRBJ2-2; 10 bases are shared with TRBD2. CDR3 size: 16 residues. The V segment lost 2 bases and the J segment 7 bases; nucleotides outside the gene matches: 8. Germline V lookup: CDR1 SGHNT, CDR2 YYREEE (reference sequence). DNA for the CDR3: TGTGCCAGCAGCTTATTCGGGACTAGCGACGGCGGGGAGCTGTTTTTT. It specifies CASSLFGTSDGGELFF. The variable domain in full, with the rest retrieved from reference TRBV5-4 and TRBJ2-2, is ETGVTQSPTHLIKTRGQQVTLRCSSQSGHNTVSWYQQALGQGPQFIFQYYREEENGRGNFPPRFSGLQFPNYSSELNVNALELDDSALYLCASSLFGTSDGGELFFGEGSRLTVL.

This clone showed up just a few times. The chain employs TRBV5-4 and TRBJ1-4; no clear D. The V end was cut by 1 base, the J end by 5 bases, with 6 bases between. From germline, CDR1 is SGHNT and CDR2 YYREEE (reference sequence). The CDR3 contains 13 residues. The CDR3 reads CASSLWGNEKLFF. CDR3 bases: TGTGCCAGCAGCTTGTGGGGAAATGAAAAACTGTTTTTT.

As DNA, the CDR3 is TGTGCCAGCAGCTTAGGGAAGCTAGCGGGGTACACCGGGGAGCTGTTTTTT. It encodes CASSLGKLAGYTGELFF. The chain joins TRBV7-8 to TRBJ2-2; 9 bases are a match to TRBD2. Germline trimming cut 1 base from V and 3 bases from J; bases unmatched to any gene: 6. The CDR3 consists of 17 residues. Germline CDR1 reads SGHVS; CDR2 reads FQNEAQ.

The table lists this clone with a few counts. CDR3 amino acids: CASSEGQRDNQPQHF. The CDR3 DNA is TGTGCCAGCAGTGAGGGGCAGCGGGACAATCAGCCCCAGCATTTT. The J gene is TRBJ1-5, the V gene TRBV2; possibly TRBD1 for D (5 bases). Per the germline V gene, CDR1 is SNHLY and CDR2 is FYNNEI. V was trimmed by 3 bases and J by 3 bases, leaving 12 bases between them. The CDR3 sequence is 15 residues long.

This chain links TRBV30 with TRBJ2-5, with D unclear. Trimming cost V 0 bases and J 2 bases, with 7 bases left between them. CDR1 is GTSNPN and CDR2 is SVGIG in the germline V gene (reference sequence). The length of the CDR3 is 13 residues. In DNA, the CDR3 is TGTGCCTGGAGTGTACGTGGACAAGAGACCCAGTACTTC. Translation: CAWSVRGQETQYF.

The gene calls are TRBV11-2 and TRBJ2-2; TRBD2 matches at 7 bases. The junction had 7 bases not matched to a gene; V was cut back by 6 bases and J by 0 bases. The CDR3 extends over 16 amino acids. Germline loops: CDR1 SGHAT, CDR2 FQNNGV. The CDR3 nucleotides read TGTGCCAGCAGACTCGTAGCGGGTGCGAACACCGGGGAGCTGTTTTTT. Translated, it gives CASRLVAGANTGELFF.

The rearrangement uses TRBV11-2 and TRBJ1-2; TRBD1 is a possible D gene (5 bases). The germline V and J ends were trimmed by 5 bases and 4 bases, with 14 bases remaining between them. Germline V gene sequence: CDR1 SGHAT, CDR2 FQNNGV. This CDR3 is built from 14 residues. The CDR3 bases are TGTGCCAGCAGCAATCAGACAGCCAGCTATGGCTACACCTTC. It specifies CASSNQTASYGYTF.

The gene calls are TRBV7-9 and TRBJ2-7; D is ambiguous. This CDR3 has 14 residues. Germline CDR1 reads SEHNR; CDR2 reads FQNEAQ (reference sequence). Trimming pared 4 bases from V and 3 bases from J, leaving 13 bases between. CDR3 region: CASSSPRTGYEQYF. CDR3 sequence (DNA): TGTGCCAGCAGCTCCCCACGGACGGGCTACGAGCAGTACTTC. Supplemented by reference TRBV7-9 and TRBJ2-7, the full variable domain reads DTGVSQNPRHKITKRGQNVTFRCDPISEHNRLYWYRQTLGQGPEFLTYFQNEAQLEKSRLLSDRFSAERPKGSFSTLEIQRTEQGDSAMYLCASSSPRTGYEQYFGPGTRLTVT.

The rearrangement uses TRBV6-5 and TRBJ1-2, with no clear D. The CDR3 is 13 amino acids. Germline loops: CDR1 MNHEY, CDR2 SVGAGI. V was clipped by 2 bases and J by 8 bases, with 12 bases between them. The CDR3 nucleotides are TGTGCCAGCAGTTACGGAGGGTGGGGAGGCTACACCTTC. Its translation is CASSYGGWGGYTF.

The genes are TRBV7-9 and TRBJ2-7; tentative D call: TRBD2 (6 bases). Trimming took 5 bases from V and 4 from J, leaving 12 bases between them. From germline, CDR1 is SEHNR and CDR2 FQNEAQ (reference sequence). The CDR3 has 13 residues. The CDR3 reads CASSPGGGYEQYF. The CDR3 bases are TGTGCCAGCAGCCCTGGTGGGGGGTACGAGCAGTACTTC.

This clone was recorded once. V usage is TRBV19 and J usage is TRBJ2-1; a possible D gene is TRBD1 (5 bases). Deletions cut 4 bases from V and 0 bases from J, with 10 bases between. Per the germline V gene, CDR1 is LNHDA and CDR2 is SQIVND (reference sequence). The CDR3 extends over 15 amino acids. The DNA of the CDR3 is TGTGCCAGTAGTAGGGGCTCGAGCTCCTACAATGAGCAGTTCTTC. As protein: CASSRGSSSYNEQFF.

The CDR3 loop is CASSFDGPRYEQYF. CDR3 nucleotides: TGTGCCAGCAGCTTTGACGGCCCAAGGTACGAGCAGTACTTC. The chain couples TRBV7-3 to TRBJ2-7; no reliable D call. Per the germline V gene, CDR1 is SGHTA and CDR2 is FQGTGA. The length of the CDR3 is 14 residues. Trimming removed 3 bases at V and 4 bases at J, with 13 bases between.

The V call is TRBV29-1, the J call TRBJ2-7; 7 bases fit TRBD1. Per germline, CDR1 SQVTM and CDR2 ANQGSEA. V dropped 7 bases and J dropped 4; count of bases not matched to a gene: 7. The CDR3 extends over 12 amino acids. This CDR3 is CSALRQGYEQYF. CDR3 bases: TGCAGCGCTCTCCGACAGGGATACGAGCAGTACTTC.

The chain couples TRBV7-2 to TRBJ2-7, with D possibly being TRBD1 or TRBD2 (5 bases each). The CDR3 is 16 residues long. V lost 1 base, J lost 3 bases, and 16 bases lay in between. The germline V gene has CDR1 SGHTA and CDR2 FQGNSA. The CDR3 DNA reads TGTGCCAGCAGCTTAGTATCCACAGGACTTCTCTACGAGCAGTACTTC. Its translation: CASSLVSTGLLYEQYF.

The chain links TRBV19 to TRBJ1-6; 8 nucleotides align to TRBD1. Germline V CDR1 and CDR2: LNHDA, SQIVND (reference sequence). V was pared by 5 bases and J by 11 bases, with 5 bases of the junction left unmatched. This CDR3 is 13 amino acids long. CDR3 DNA sequence: TGTGCCAGTAGTGCGGACAGGGCGACACCCCTCCACTTT. It yields the protein CASSADRATPLHF. The full variable domain, completed using reference TRBV19 and TRBJ1-6, is DGGITQSPKYLFRKEGQNVTLSCEQNLNHDAMYWYRQDPGQGLRLIYYSQIVNDFQKGDIAEGYSVSREKKESFPLTVTSAQKNPTAFYLCASSADRATPLHFGNGTRLTVT.

V is TRBV5-4 and J is TRBJ1-5, with D maybe TRBD1 (5 bases). The length of the CDR3 is 14 residues. Trimming took off 5 bases at V and 5 bases at J, with 14 bases between the two ends. Germline V gives CDR1 SGHNT, CDR2 YYREEE (reference sequence). The CDR3 region is CASSAGGLDQPQHF. As DNA, the CDR3 is TGTGCCAGCAGTGCGGGGGGACTGGATCAGCCCCAGCATTTT.